This TCR beta chain was identified in a study of tumor and adjacent non-tumor tissue in lung cancer. Trimming took off 7 bases at V and 3 bases at J, with 10 bases between the two ends. The CDR3 contains 13 residues. The template was RNA from unsorted bulk tissue. TCRbeta libraries were built with three rounds of nested PCR, modified from ARM-PCR. TCRdb reprocessed the multiplex PCR reads via MiXCR and lists one record per CDR3 protein. The table lists under 250,000 distinct CDR3 sequences, 71% of them singletons. The rearrangement uses TRBV12-3 or TRBV12-4 and TRBJ1-5; the D gene is possibly TRBD1 (6 bases). This receptor was taken from a man between 60 and 75 years old with non-small cell lung cancer. Sequenced input: lung tumor tissue. In nucleotides, the CDR3 is TGTGCCAGCACAGGACAGATCAATCAGCCCCAGCATTTT. Amino acids: CASTGQINQPQHF.